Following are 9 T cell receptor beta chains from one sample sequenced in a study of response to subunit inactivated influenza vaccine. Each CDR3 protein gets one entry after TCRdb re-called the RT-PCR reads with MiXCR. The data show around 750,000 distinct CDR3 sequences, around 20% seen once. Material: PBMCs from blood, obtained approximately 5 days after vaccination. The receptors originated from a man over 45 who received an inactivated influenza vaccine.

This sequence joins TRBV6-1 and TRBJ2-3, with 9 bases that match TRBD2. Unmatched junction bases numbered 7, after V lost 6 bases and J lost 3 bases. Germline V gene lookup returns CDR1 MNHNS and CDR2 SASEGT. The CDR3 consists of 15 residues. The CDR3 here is CASRTYSGGTDTQYF. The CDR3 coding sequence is TGTGCCAGCAGAACCTATAGCGGGGGTACAGATACGCAGTATTTT.

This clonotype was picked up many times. The CDR3 region is CSARGSSRGIYNEQFF. The CDR3 bases are TGCAGTGCTAGAGGTTCGAGCAGAGGGATCTACAATGAGCAGTTCTTC. This rearrangement joins TRBV20-1 to TRBJ2-1; the D gene is possibly TRBD2 (5 bases). Germline V gene lookup returns CDR1 DFQATT and CDR2 SNEGSKA (reference sequence). The CDR3 spans 16 residues. V dropped 1 base and J dropped 3 bases, with 16 bases sitting between them.

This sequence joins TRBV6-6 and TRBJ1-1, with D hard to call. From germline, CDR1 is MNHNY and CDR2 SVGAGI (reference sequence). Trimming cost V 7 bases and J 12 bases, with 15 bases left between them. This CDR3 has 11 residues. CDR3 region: CASTSYRGTFF. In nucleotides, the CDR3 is TGTGCCAGCACATCGTACCGGGGAACTTTCTTT.

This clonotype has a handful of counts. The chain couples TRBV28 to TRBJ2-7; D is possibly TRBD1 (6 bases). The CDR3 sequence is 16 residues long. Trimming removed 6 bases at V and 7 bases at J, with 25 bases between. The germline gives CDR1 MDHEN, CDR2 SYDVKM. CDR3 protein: CASSKSPGTSLGEQYF. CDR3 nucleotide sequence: TGTGCCAGCAGCAAAAGTCCCGGGACAAGTCTGGGGGAGCAGTACTTC.

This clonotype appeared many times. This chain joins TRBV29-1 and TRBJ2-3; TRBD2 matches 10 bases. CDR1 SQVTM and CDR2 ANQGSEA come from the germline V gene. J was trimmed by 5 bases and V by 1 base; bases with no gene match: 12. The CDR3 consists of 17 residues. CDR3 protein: CSVEGLAGALGGDTQYF. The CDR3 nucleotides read TGCAGCGTTGAAGGGCTAGCGGGAGCGCTAGGGGGAGATACGCAGTATTTT.

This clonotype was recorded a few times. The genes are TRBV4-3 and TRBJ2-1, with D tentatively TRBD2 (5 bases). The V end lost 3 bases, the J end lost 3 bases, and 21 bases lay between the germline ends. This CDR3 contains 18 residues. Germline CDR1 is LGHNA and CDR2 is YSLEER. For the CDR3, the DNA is TGCGCCAGCAGCCATACGGCTCCCTTTAGCGCGGGCTACAATGAGCAGTTCTTC. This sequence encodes CASSHTAPFSAGYNEQFF.

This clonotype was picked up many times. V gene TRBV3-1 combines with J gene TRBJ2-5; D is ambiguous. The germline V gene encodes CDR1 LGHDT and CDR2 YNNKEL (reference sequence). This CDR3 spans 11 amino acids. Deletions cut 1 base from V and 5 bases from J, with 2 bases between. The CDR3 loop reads CASSQGETQYF. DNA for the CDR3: TGTGCCAGCAGCCAAGGGGAGACCCAGTACTTC.

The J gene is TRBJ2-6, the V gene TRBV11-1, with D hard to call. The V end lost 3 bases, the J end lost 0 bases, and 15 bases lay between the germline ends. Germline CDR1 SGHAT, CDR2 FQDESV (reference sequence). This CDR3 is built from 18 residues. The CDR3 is CASSFPFLRHSGANVLTF. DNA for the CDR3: TGTGCCAGCAGCTTTCCCTTCCTTAGACACTCTGGGGCCAACGTCCTGACTTTC. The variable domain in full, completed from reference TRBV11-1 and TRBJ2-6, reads EAEVAQSPRYKITEKSQAVAFWCDPISGHATLYWYRQILGQGPELLVQFQDESVVDDSQLPKDRFSAERLKGVDSTLKIQPAELGDSAMYLCASSFPFLRHSGANVLTFGAGSRLTVL.

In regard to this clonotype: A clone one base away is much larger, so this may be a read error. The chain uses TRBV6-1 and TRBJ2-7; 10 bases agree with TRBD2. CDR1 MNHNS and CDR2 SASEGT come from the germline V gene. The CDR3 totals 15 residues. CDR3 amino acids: CTSSSTSGMRYEQYF. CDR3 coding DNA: TGTACCAGCAGCTCCACTAGCGGGATGAGGTACGAGCAGTACTTC.